The sample holds a few counts of the clone carrying this T cell receptor beta chain. What it binds is not known. The data are from a study of T cells after yellow fever vaccination. General study results and limits: Most primary-vaccination clones recurred post-booster (roughly 96% CD4, around 88% CD8). Only a small proportion of the clonotypes turned up in both the CD4 and the CD8 compartments, likely arising from convergent recombination.

The study made its TCR cDNA through 5'RACE template switching. That step introduced a universal primer site along with UMIs. TCRdb re-derived calls from the 5' RACE reads in MiXCR, one entry per CDR3 protein. The sample records 400,000 or so distinct CDR3 sequences, 6.2% being singletons. The CDR3 spans 14 residues. Germline values: CDR1 DFQATT, CDR2 SNEGSKA (reference sequence). V dropped 1 base and J dropped 6 bases, with 16 bases sitting between them. The chain uses TRBV20-1 and TRBJ2-7; TRBD1 is a possible D gene (6 bases). The sequencing used PBMCs, collected 5 days after the yellow fever booster vaccination. The clonotype was recovered from a man younger than 40 who received the YFV17D yellow fever vaccine. The CDR3 nucleotides are TGCAGTGCTAGAGTGGGGGCTGACCTAGGCGAGCAGTACTTC. It translates to CSARVGADLGEQYF.